This T cell receptor beta chain was documented in a study of regulatory T cells in long-lasting Graves disease. Arm-PCR of CDR3 regions with iRepertoire HTBI primers generated TCR beta libraries. TCRdb redid the calling of the multiplex PCR reads with MiXCR, one entry per CDR3 protein. The top ten hold just under 25% of the sample, which has under 700,000 distinct CDR3 sequences, about 15% seen once. With 5 bases clipped from V and 1 base from J, the junction kept 6 bases outside the gene matches. Looked up from germline, CDR1 is MDHEN and CDR2 is SYDVKM. The length of the CDR3 is 16 residues. Time point specified: newly diagnosed GD, antithyroid drugs for less than 3 months. TCR sequences were obtained from RNA taken from PBMCs. These data also featured in a second study, about T cells in Graves' hyperthyroidism and ophthalmopathy.

This receptor was identified in a woman aged 40-60 years with Graves disease. Sequencing was performed on peripheral blood mononuclear cells (PBMCs), taken at new diagnosis, from a patient treated with antithyroid drugs. The genes are TRBV28 and TRBJ2-4, with 9 bases that match TRBD1. CDR3 loop: CASSPGQGWAKNIQYF. The CDR3 DNA reads as TGTGCCAGCAGTCCCGGACAGGGGTGGGCCAAAAACATTCAGTACTTC.